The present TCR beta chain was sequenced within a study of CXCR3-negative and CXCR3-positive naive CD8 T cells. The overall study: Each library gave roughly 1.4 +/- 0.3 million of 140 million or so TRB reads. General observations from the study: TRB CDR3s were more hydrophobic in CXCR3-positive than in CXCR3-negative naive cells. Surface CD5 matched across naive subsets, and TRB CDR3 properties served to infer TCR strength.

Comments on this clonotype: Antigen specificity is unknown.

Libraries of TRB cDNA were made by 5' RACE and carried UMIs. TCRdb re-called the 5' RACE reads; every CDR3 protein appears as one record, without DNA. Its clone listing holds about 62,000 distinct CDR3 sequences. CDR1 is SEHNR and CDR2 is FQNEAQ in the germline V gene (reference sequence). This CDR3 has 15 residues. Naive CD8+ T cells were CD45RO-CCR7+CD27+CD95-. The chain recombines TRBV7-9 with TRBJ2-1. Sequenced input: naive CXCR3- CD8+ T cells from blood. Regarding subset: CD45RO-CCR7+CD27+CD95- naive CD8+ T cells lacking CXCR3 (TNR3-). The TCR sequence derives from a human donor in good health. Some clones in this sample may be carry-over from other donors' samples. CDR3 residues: CASSASIPSYNEQFF.